This T cell receptor beta chain derives from a study of blood T cell repertoires in COVID-19. About the study: Acute-phase and convalescent COVID-19 samples originated in the United States, Italy and Spain. T cells, B-cell-depleted T cells, or PBMCs supplied cDNA or gDNA.

Method: immunoSEQ multiplex PCR; TCRdb's copy keeps in-frame clones and lacks some. The sample lists fewer than 300,000 clones, 82% seen once, with less than 4% in the top ten. The V end was cut by 5 bases, the J end by 0 bases, with 9 bases between. Germline V CDR1 and CDR2: SGHTS, YDEGEE. The CDR3 has 15 residues. The sequenced sample was peripheral blood. The rearrangement uses TRBV5-8 and TRBJ2-6; no clear D. This TCR derives from a woman younger than 35 with acute or convalescent COVID-19. CDR3 in DNA: TGTGCCAGCAGTCGACGGGTCTCTGGGGCCAACGTCCTGACTTTC. Translated, it gives CASSRRVSGANVLTF.